The present entry profiles one T cell receptor (beta chain) with its context. J gave up 9 bases and V 5 bases, and 15 bases lay outside the gene matches. Germline V CDR1 and CDR2: MNHEY, SMNVEV (reference sequence). The CDR3 runs 15 residues. Under the authors' procedure: How many nucleated cells were present was estimated from reference gene primer amplification. Sequenced by immunoSEQ multiplex PCR; TCRdb stores in-frame clones only, minus some. That table supplies the V and J calls and clone size; D and trimming were determined from the DNA. The repertoire holds about 140,000 clones, with about 74% as singletons. These data are taken from a study of blood T cell repertoires in COVID-19. The wider study: PBMCs, B-cell-depleted T cells, or T cells provided the cDNA or gDNA that made up the material.

The receptor was derived from a man aged 45-65 years with acute or convalescent COVID-19. Sequencing was carried out using peripheral blood. The J gene is TRBJ2-5, the V gene TRBV27; 7 nucleotides match TRBD2. The CDR3 coding sequence is TGTGCCAGCAGTCCGACTGCGGGGGTATGGGCGGCCCAGTACTTC. The encoded protein is CASSPTAGVWAAQYF.